A selection of T cell receptor beta chains follows, all from one sample in a study of T-cell reconstitution after alpha-beta-depleted transplantation in children. TCRdb passed the PCR reads through MiXCR, listing each CDR3 protein once. The repertoire has hundreds of thousands of distinct CDR3 sequences, about 10% of them found once; the top ten carry about 4%. Source: PBMCs from the stem cell graft donor, taken from the stem cell graft. The source of these receptors is a human donor who donated a stem cell graft to a child with acute myeloid leukemia. The CDR3 runs from the conserved cysteine through the conserved F or W. A D gene is named only where the DNA matches it firmly. The size entry is marked missing in some rows and otherwise reads once, few, many or a size class.

CDR3nt: TGTGCCAGCAGTGGGACTAGCGGGAGAGCGAACACCGGGGAGCTGTTTTTT; CDR3aa: CASSGTSGRANTGELFF; j_gene: TRBJ2-2; abundance: NA; d_gene: TRBD2; v_gene: TRBV6-1
CDR3nt: TGTGCCAGCAGTGACAACCTAGGCAATCAGCCCCAGCATTTT; CDR3aa: CASSDNLGNQPQHF; j_gene: TRBJ1-5; abundance: few; d_gene: NA; v_gene: TRBV2
CDR3nt: TGTGCCAGCAGGCCCTATACGGGACAGGGGATTCAGACCCAGTACTTC; CDR3aa: CASRPYTGQGIQTQYF; j_gene: TRBJ2-5; abundance: few; d_gene: TRBD1; v_gene: TRBV6-2/TRBV6-3
CDR3nt: TGCAGTGCAGATCAAGCGGGAGGGCGGGATACGCAGTATTTT; CDR3aa: CSADQAGGRDTQYF; j_gene: TRBJ2-3; abundance: few; d_gene: TRBD2; v_gene: TRBV20-1
CDR3nt: TGCAGTGCTAGAGATTCCGGTGGTAGCGGGAGATCCTACGAGCAGTACTTC; CDR3aa: CSARDSGGSGRSYEQYF; j_gene: TRBJ2-7; abundance: NA; d_gene: TRBD2; v_gene: TRBV20-1
CDR3nt: TGCAGTGCTAGTCCCTGGACCTCCAGGGACTCTGGAAACACCATATATTTT; CDR3aa: CSASPWTSRDSGNTIYF; j_gene: TRBJ1-3; abundance: NA; d_gene: NA; v_gene: TRBV20-1
CDR3nt: TGTGCCATCAGTGCCACGCCCGGGACTAGCAGCTCCTACGAGCAGTACTTC; CDR3aa: CAISATPGTSSSYEQYF; j_gene: TRBJ2-7; abundance: few; d_gene: TRBD2; v_gene: TRBV10-3
CDR3nt: TGCAGCGTGGGAGTTGATAGCAATCAGCCCCAGCATTTT; CDR3aa: CSVGVDSNQPQHF; j_gene: TRBJ1-5; abundance: few; d_gene: NA; v_gene: TRBV29-1
CDR3nt: TGCAGTGCTACCATCTCAGCCCAAGAGACCCAGTACTTC; CDR3aa: CSATISAQETQYF; j_gene: TRBJ2-5; abundance: NA; d_gene: NA; v_gene: TRBV20-1
CDR3nt: TGTGCCAGCAGCAAGGGGAGCTCGCGTGGTGAGCAGTTCTTC; CDR3aa: CASSKGSSRGEQFF; j_gene: TRBJ2-1; abundance: many; d_gene: NA; v_gene: TRBV7-9
CDR3nt: TGTGCCTGGTCTCTCCAGGACAGTACGGTTGAAGCTTTCTTT; CDR3aa: CAWSLQDSTVEAFF; j_gene: TRBJ1-1; abundance: many; d_gene: NA; v_gene: TRBV30
CDR3nt: TGTGCCAGCAGAACAGGGGGCGCGAATTCACCCCTCCACTTT; CDR3aa: CASRTGGANSPLHF; j_gene: TRBJ1-6; abundance: NA; d_gene: TRBD1; v_gene: TRBV12-3/TRBV12-4
CDR3nt: TGCAGTGCTAGTGTATCCGGGACAGGGGGCCCTGAAGCTTTCTTT; CDR3aa: CSASVSGTGGPEAFF; j_gene: TRBJ1-1; abundance: NA; d_gene: TRBD1; v_gene: TRBV20-1
CDR3nt: TGTGCCAGCAGTGAAGGGGTTGTCCGAGGCGCTGAAGCTTTCTTT; CDR3aa: CASSEGVVRGAEAFF; j_gene: TRBJ1-1; abundance: NA; d_gene: NA; v_gene: TRBV25-1
CDR3nt: TGTGCCAGCAGTTTTACTTTCGCGGGAGGGCCAGATACGCAGTATTTT; CDR3aa: CASSFTFAGGPDTQYF; j_gene: TRBJ2-3; abundance: NA; d_gene: TRBD2; v_gene: TRBV27
CDR3nt: TGTGCCAGCGGGACAGCTGATTTC; CDR3aa: CASGTADF; j_gene: TRBJ2-5; abundance: NA; d_gene: TRBD1; v_gene: TRBV2
CDR3nt: TGTGCCAGCAGTTTGCAGGGGCAGGGCACCGGGGAGCTGTTTTTT; CDR3aa: CASSLQGQGTGELFF; j_gene: TRBJ2-2; abundance: few; d_gene: NA; v_gene: TRBV2
CDR3nt: TGTGCCAGCAGCTTCCGACAGTTGGCCGAAGAGACCCAGTACTTC; CDR3aa: CASSFRQLAEETQYF; j_gene: TRBJ2-5; abundance: NA; d_gene: NA; v_gene: TRBV7-9
CDR3nt: TGCAGTGCGAGAGACCCTAGCGGAGCGGGGGGTGAGCAGTTCTTC; CDR3aa: CSARDPSGAGGEQFF; j_gene: TRBJ2-1; abundance: many; d_gene: TRBD2; v_gene: TRBV20-1
CDR3nt: TGTGCCAGCAGGCCTGGGACAGAAAACGAGCAGTACTTC; CDR3aa: CASRPGTENEQYF; j_gene: TRBJ2-7; abundance: many; d_gene: TRBD1; v_gene: TRBV7-2
CDR3nt: TGTGCCAGCAGCCCCCAGGGGGGCAATGAGCAGTTCTTC; CDR3aa: CASSPQGGNEQFF; j_gene: TRBJ2-1; abundance: NA; d_gene: NA; v_gene: TRBV11-1
CDR3nt: TGCAGGACGGCCCAGGCGAACACTGAAGCTTTCTTT; CDR3aa: CRTAQANTEAFF; j_gene: TRBJ1-1; abundance: few; d_gene: NA; v_gene: TRBV20-1